This note documents a single T cell receptor beta chain sequence. These data originate in a study of blood T cell repertoires in COVID-19. Germline V CDR1 and CDR2: MGHDK, SYGVNS. CDR3 length: 15 amino acids. Trimming cost V 1 base and J 8 bases, with 17 bases left between them. This table comes from immunoSEQ multiplex PCR, and its TCRdb copy is limited to in-frame clones, with some not included. The table records about 320,000 clones, 65% to 90% of them present only once. V gene TRBV25-1 combines with J gene TRBJ1-2; tentatively, D is TRBD1 (6 bases). Sample: peripheral blood. The sequence was collected from a human donor in a cohort sampled during active COVID-19. The CDR3: CASSESGNRVGGYTF. The CDR3 region has the DNA TGTGCCAGCAGTGAATCAGGGAACAGGGTGGGAGGCTACACCTTC.